This is a list of T cell receptor beta chains from one sample in a study of blood T cell repertoires in COVID-19. Clones were read by immunoSEQ multiplex PCR, and TCRdb kept only the in-frame ones, dropping some. The sample shows fewer than 350,000 clones, about 89% of them seen only once. Sample: PBMCs or T cells enriched from blood (not recorded which). Receptor source: a man aged 55 to 70 who had recovered from COVID-19. Both conserved end residues are part of each CDR3. A D gene is named only where the DNA matches it firmly. Size values are once, few and many counts, or a class for expanded clones, and some rows have none.

d_call,v_call,clone_size,cdr3_length,j_call,cdr3_nt,cdr3_aa
TRBD2,TRBV7-7,once,16,TRBJ2-2,TGTGCTACGGCTCGGGATAGTAGCGGGAGTGTCGGGGAGCTGTTTTTT,CATARDSSGSVGELFF
NA,TRBV28,NA,14,TRBJ1-5,TGTGCCAGCAGTTTAGCCTCGGGGAATCAGCCCCAGCATTTT,CASSLASGNQPQHF
TRBD2,TRBV7-3,NA,19,TRBJ2-6,TGTGCCAGCAGCTACGACCCGACTAGCGGACGCTCTGGGGCCAACGTCCTGACTTTC,CASSYDPTSGRSGANVLTF
NA,TRBV18,NA,14,TRBJ2-2,TGTGCCAGCTCACCGAGAGCGAACACCGGGGAGCTGTTTTTT,CASSPRANTGELFF
TRBD1,TRBV5-1,NA,15,TRBJ1-1,TGCGCCAGCAGCTTGCAGGGGGCGGAGAACACTGAAGCTTTCTTT,CASSLQGAENTEAFF
TRBD2,TRBV4-3,NA,15,TRBJ2-5,TGCGCCAGCAGCCAAGGACTAGCGACCCAAGAGACCCAGTACTTC,CASSQGLATQETQYF
TRBD2,TRBV5-1,NA,16,TRBJ2-7,TGCGCCAGCAGCCCGCCGGGACTAGCGGGAGTGTACGAGCAGTACTTC,CASSPPGLAGVYEQYF
TRBD1,TRBV5-1,NA,15,TRBJ2-1,TGCGCCAGCAGCTTGGACAGGGGTTCCTACAATGAGCAGTTCTTC,CASSLDRGSYNEQFF
NA,TRBV29-1,once,15,TRBJ1-1,TGCAGCGTTGCAGGGAGGGCAGGCGAGAACACTGAAGCTTTCTTT,CSVAGRAGENTEAFF
TRBD2,TRBV19,NA,14,TRBJ2-1,TGTGCCAGTAGTAAGGAGGGACTAGCGGGAGTCTGGGTCTTC,CASSKEGLAGVWVF
TRBD1,TRBV28,NA,19,TRBJ1-2,TGTGCCAGCAGTTCGATCGCCGCTGGACAGGGGGCTATTATATTTGGCTACACCTTC,CASSSIAAGQGAIIFGYTF
NA,TRBV2,NA,14,TRBJ1-3,TGTGCCAGCAGTCCGATGACAGCTCGAAACACCATATATTTT,CASSPMTARNTIYF
NA,TRBV12-3/TRBV12-4,NA,11,TRBJ2-7,TGTGCCAGCAGCAGTTTGGGGGGGCAGTACTTC,CASSSLGGQYF
TRBD2,TRBV9,NA,16,TRBJ2-3,TGTGCCAGCAGCGTATTGGGACTAGCGACGACAGATACGCAGTATTTT,CASSVLGLATTDTQYF